This entry lists 18 T cell receptor beta chains sequenced from one sample in a study of blood T cell repertoires in COVID-19. Clones were read by immunoSEQ multiplex PCR, and TCRdb kept only the in-frame ones, dropping some. The repertoire consists of over 70,000 clones, with 90% occurring once and the leading ten covering roughly 4.5%. The sequenced sample was peripheral blood. The receptors come from a woman of 80 years or more with active or convalescent COVID-19.

J is TRBJ1-5 and V is TRBV19, with 9 bases lining up with TRBD1. Germline CDR1 LNHDA, CDR2 SQIVND (reference sequence). The CDR3 is 15 amino acids. V was pared by 3 bases and J by 15 bases, with 15 bases of the junction left unmatched. In DNA form, the CDR3 reads TGTGCCAGTAGTATGGACGGGACAGGGTCAACTGATACGCATTTT. Its translation: CASSMDGTGSTDTHF.

This chain connects TRBV28 to TRBJ2-1; D is perhaps TRBD2 (6 bases). The ends were cut back, 7 bases at V and 6 bases at J, with 16 bases in the middle. The CDR3 has 14 residues. Germline loops: CDR1 MDHEN, CDR2 SYDVKM. CDR3 bases: TGTGCCAGCACCCAGGGACTTCCTGTCAATGAGCAGTTCTTC. As protein: CASTQGLPVNEQFF. Full variable domain (rest looked up from reference TRBV28 and TRBJ2-1): DVKVTQSSRYLVKRTGEKVFLECVQDMDHENMFWYRQDPGLGLRLIYFSYDVKMKEKGDIPEGYSVSREKKERFSLILESASTNQTSMYLCASTQGLPVNEQFFGPGTRLTVL.

The V and J genes are TRBV28 and TRBJ1-4; TRBD1 matches at 7 bases. The germline gives CDR1 MDHEN, CDR2 SYDVKM. This CDR3 has 17 amino acids. The V and J ends lost 5 bases and 1 base, in that order; junction bases with no gene match: 10. In nucleotides, the CDR3 is TGTGCCAGCAGTCCACCCGGTAGGGGGCGAACTAATGAAAAACTGTTTTTT. This translates into CASSPPGRGRTNEKLFF.

This clone was picked up a small number of times. The V and J genes are TRBV5-1 and TRBJ2-2; 12 bases line up with TRBD1. This CDR3 spans 15 amino acids. The germline CDR1 and CDR2 sequences are SGHRS and YFSETQ. Trimming cost V 4 bases and J 6 bases; bases outside gene matches: 4. CDR3 sequence (DNA): TGCGCCAGCAGCGCCGGGACAGGGGGCTCCGGGGAGCTGTTTTTT. Its protein is CASSAGTGGSGELFF.

The gene calls are TRBV7-9 and TRBJ2-7, with a weak D call TRBD2 (6 bases). The CDR3 totals 16 residues. Trimming took off 8 bases at V and 1 base at J, with 21 bases between the two ends. Germline loops: CDR1 SEHNR, CDR2 FQNEAQ (reference sequence). The CDR3 is CASLKMEGGGSYEQYF. For the CDR3, the DNA is TGTGCCAGCCTCAAGATGGAGGGAGGAGGGTCCTACGAGCAGTACTTC. The variable domain in full, with the rest retrieved from reference TRBV7-9 and TRBJ2-7, is DTGVSQNPRHKITKRGQNVTFRCDPISEHNRLYWYRQTLGQGPEFLTYFQNEAQLEKSRLLSDRFSAERPKGSFSTLEIQRTEQGDSAMYLCASLKMEGGGSYEQYFGPGTRLTVT.

The chain links TRBV20-1 to TRBJ2-4; possible D gene TRBD2, 5 bases. In germline, CDR1 is DFQATT, CDR2 SNEGSKA (reference sequence). This CDR3 contains 19 residues. Trimming stripped 3 bases from V and 1 base from J, with 25 bases between. CDR3 loop: CSASLTGSLLQKAKNIQYF. In nucleotides, the CDR3 is TGCAGTGCTAGTCTTACGGGGTCCCTCCTTCAAAAGGCCAAAAACATTCAGTACTTC.

This chain links TRBV20-1 with TRBJ2-3, with 9 bases lining up with TRBD2. The CDR3 is 15 amino acids. Losses at the gene ends were 3 bases for V and 2 bases for J; bases not matched to a gene: 6. Germline CDR1 DFQATT, CDR2 SNEGSKA (reference sequence). The CDR3 is CSASRLAGTTDTQYF. For the CDR3, the DNA is TGCAGTGCTAGTCGGCTAGCGGGAACCACAGATACGCAGTATTTT.

The V gene is TRBV11-2, the J gene TRBJ2-2, with 9 positions matching TRBD2. This CDR3 has 16 amino acids. The germline CDR1 and CDR2 sequences are SGHAT and FQNNGV. The trim removed 5 bases at V and 6 bases at J, leaving 10 bases unmatched. In nucleotides, the CDR3 is TGTGCCAGCAGCGCCGGACTAGCGAAAAGGGCCGGGGAGCTGTTTTTT. Encoded protein: CASSAGLAKRAGELFF.

CDR3 in amino acids: CAGYQAGDGYTF. Written as DNA, the CDR3 is TGTGCCGGGTACCAAGCAGGGGATGGCTACACCTTC. This rearrangement joins TRBV6-5 to TRBJ1-2; D possibly corresponds to TRBD1 (6 bases). V gave up 11 bases and J gave up 6 bases, with 16 bases separating them. CDR1 MNHEY and CDR2 SVGAGI come from the germline V gene. CDR3 length: 12 amino acids.

A few counts support this clone. The chain couples TRBV24-1 to TRBJ2-3; no firm D call. V lost 7 bases and J lost 0, with 4 bases in between. The CDR3 covers 12 residues. In germline, CDR1 is KGHDR, CDR2 SFDVKD. The chain's CDR3 is CATSGSTDTQYF. DNA of the CDR3: TGTGCCACCAGCGGGAGCACAGATACGCAGTATTTT.

This clone was counted a single time. The J gene is TRBJ2-1, the V gene TRBV24-1; TRBD2 might be the D (5 bases). Germline V gives CDR1 KGHDR, CDR2 SFDVKD. The germline V and J ends were trimmed by 0 bases and 0 bases, with 8 bases remaining between them. The CDR3 is made up of 16 amino acids. The CDR3 reads CATSDLGSYSYNEQFF. For the CDR3, the DNA is TGTGCCACCAGTGATTTGGGGAGCTACTCCTACAATGAGCAGTTCTTC.

The chain employs TRBV27 and TRBJ1-5; 7 nucleotides align to TRBD1. Germline CDR1 is MNHEY and CDR2 is SMNVEV (reference sequence). The CDR3 is 13 residues long. With 6 bases clipped from V and 5 bases from J, the junction kept 4 bases outside the gene matches. The CDR3 DNA reads as TGTGCCAGCAGACCCGACAGGGATCAGCCCCAGCATTTT. Translated: CASRPDRDQPQHF.

The chain recombines TRBV18 with TRBJ2-5, with D tentatively TRBD2 (5 bases). V was shortened by 4 bases and J by 5 bases, with 20 bases between the two germline ends. The CDR3 runs 16 residues. In germline, CDR1 is KGHSH, CDR2 LQKENI. The CDR3 loop is CASSLRVRSTGETQYF. CDR3 sequence (DNA): TGTGCCAGCTCACTACGGGTGAGGTCGACGGGGGAGACCCAGTACTTC.

The chain couples TRBV30 to TRBJ2-4, with D hard to call. The CDR3 has 12 amino acids. Trimming took 0 bases from V and 12 from J, leaving 12 bases between them. The germline V gene has CDR1 GTSNPN and CDR2 SVGIG (reference sequence). The CDR3, as DNA: TGTGCCTGGAGTGTGGGCCATGGTCGTCAGTACTTC. This sequence encodes CAWSVGHGRQYF.

In its sample, this clone was seen once. The J gene is TRBJ1-6, the V gene TRBV2; TRBD1 matches 9 bases. Germline V gene lookup returns CDR1 SNHLY and CDR2 FYNNEI. The J segment lost 10 bases and the V segment lost 3 bases, leaving 7 bases of the junction unmatched. This CDR3 is built from 15 residues. CDR3 in DNA: TGTGCCAGCAGTGAGGAGGGACAGGGCCGATCACCCCTCCACTTT. This translates into CASSEEGQGRSPLHF. Drawing the rest from reference TRBV2 and TRBJ1-6, the complete variable domain is EPEVTQTPSHQVTQMGQEVILRCVPISNHLYFYWYRQILGQKVEFLVSFYNNEISEKSEIFDDQFSVERPDGSNFTLKIRSTKLEDSAMYFCASSEEGQGRSPLHFGNGTRLTVT.

The chain couples TRBV7-9 to TRBJ2-1, with TRBD2 matching 10 bases. This CDR3 has 15 residues. V was pared by 5 bases and J by 3 bases, with 4 bases of the junction left unmatched. Germline loops: CDR1 SEHNR, CDR2 FQNEAQ (reference sequence). The CDR3 here is CASSPRLAGYNEQFF. CDR3 in DNA: TGTGCCAGCAGCCCCCGACTAGCGGGCTACAATGAGCAGTTCTTC.

CDR3 region: CASRTSGSYNEQFF. Written as DNA, the CDR3 is TGTGCCAGTAGGACTAGCGGGTCCTACAATGAGCAGTTCTTC. V is TRBV19 and J is TRBJ2-1; 10 bases fit TRBD2. V dropped 6 bases and J dropped 1; count of bases not matched to a gene: 0. The length of the CDR3 is 14 residues. From germline, CDR1 is LNHDA and CDR2 SQIVND (reference sequence).

The J gene is TRBJ2-1, the V gene TRBV6-6, with 9 bases matching TRBD2. With V trimmed by 6 bases and J by 7 bases, 10 bases remained unmatched. CDR3 size: 15 residues. Germline V gene data show CDR1 as MNHNY and CDR2 as SVGAGI (reference sequence). The DNA of the CDR3 is TGTGCCAGCAGCCCTCTAGCGGGAATGTTTAATGAGCAGTTCTTC. Translated, it gives CASSPLAGMFNEQFF.